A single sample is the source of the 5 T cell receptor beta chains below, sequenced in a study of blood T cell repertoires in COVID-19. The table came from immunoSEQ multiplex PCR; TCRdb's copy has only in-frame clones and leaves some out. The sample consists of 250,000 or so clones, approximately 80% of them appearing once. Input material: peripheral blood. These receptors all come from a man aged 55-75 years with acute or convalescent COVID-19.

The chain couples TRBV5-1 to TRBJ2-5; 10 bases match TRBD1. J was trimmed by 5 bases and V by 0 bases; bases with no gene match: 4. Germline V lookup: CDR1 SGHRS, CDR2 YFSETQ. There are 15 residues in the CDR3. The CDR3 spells CASSLGTGGTETQYF. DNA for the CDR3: TGCGCCAGCAGCTTGGGGACAGGGGGGACGGAGACCCAGTACTTC.

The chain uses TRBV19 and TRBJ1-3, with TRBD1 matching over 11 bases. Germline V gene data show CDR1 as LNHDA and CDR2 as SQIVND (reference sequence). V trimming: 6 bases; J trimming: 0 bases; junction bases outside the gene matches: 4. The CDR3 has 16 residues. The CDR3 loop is CASRRTGGLSGNTIYF. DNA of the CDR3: TGTGCCAGTAGGCGGACAGGGGGCCTCTCTGGAAACACCATATATTTT.

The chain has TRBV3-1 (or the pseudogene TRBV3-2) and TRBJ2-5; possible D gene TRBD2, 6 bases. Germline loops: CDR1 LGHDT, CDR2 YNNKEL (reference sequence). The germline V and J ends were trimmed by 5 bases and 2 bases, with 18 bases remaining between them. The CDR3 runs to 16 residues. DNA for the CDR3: TGTGCCAGCAGCTTCTTCCGGGACTCGGAACAAGAGACCCAGTACTTC. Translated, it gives CASSFFRDSEQETQYF.

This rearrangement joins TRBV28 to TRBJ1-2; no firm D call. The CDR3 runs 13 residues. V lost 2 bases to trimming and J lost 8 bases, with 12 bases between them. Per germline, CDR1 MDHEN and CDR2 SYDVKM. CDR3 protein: CASSLVSGWGYTF. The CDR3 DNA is TGTGCCAGCAGTTTAGTCTCGGGATGGGGCTACACCTTC.

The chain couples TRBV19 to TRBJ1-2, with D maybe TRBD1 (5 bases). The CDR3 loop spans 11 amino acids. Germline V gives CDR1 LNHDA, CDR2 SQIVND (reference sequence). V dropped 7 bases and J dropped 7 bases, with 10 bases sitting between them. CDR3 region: CASKAGLGYTF. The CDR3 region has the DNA TGTGCCAGTAAGGCAGGGCTTGGCTACACCTTC. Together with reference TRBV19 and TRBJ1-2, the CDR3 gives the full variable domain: DGGITQSPKYLFRKEGQNVTLSCEQNLNHDAMYWYRQDPGQGLRLIYYSQIVNDFQKGDIAEGYSVSREKKESFPLTVTSAQKNPTAFYLCASKAGLGYTFGSGTRLTVV.